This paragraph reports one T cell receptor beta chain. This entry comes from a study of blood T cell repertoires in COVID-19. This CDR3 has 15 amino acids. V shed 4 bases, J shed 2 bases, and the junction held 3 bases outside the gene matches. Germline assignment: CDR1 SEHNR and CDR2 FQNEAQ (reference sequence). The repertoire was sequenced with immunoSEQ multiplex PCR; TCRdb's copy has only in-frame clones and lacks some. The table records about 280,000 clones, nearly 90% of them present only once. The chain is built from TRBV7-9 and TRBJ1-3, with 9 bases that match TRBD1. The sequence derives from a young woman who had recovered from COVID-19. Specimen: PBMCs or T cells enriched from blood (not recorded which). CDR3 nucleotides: TGTGCCAGCAGCTCCGGGACAGGGACTGGAAACACCATATATTTT. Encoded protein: CASSSGTGTGNTIYF.